A single T cell receptor (beta chain) is shown here with its context. The clone's antigen remains unknown. Base-call qualities are not available, and no considerably larger clone is one nucleotide away. This sample was taken from a study of blood T cell repertoires in COVID-19 (dated by TCRdb to about 2020). For the wider study: Collaborator samples came from the United States, Italy and Spain and covered acute and convalescent phases of COVID-19. The repertoires were released in a freely available public database meant as a resource for research on the immune response to SARS-CoV-2. The sample metadata nearly always contained a de-identified subject ID, COVID-19 status, age in years and sex. The dataset comprised deeply sampled blood TCRbeta repertoires from subjects exposed to, actively infected with, or recovered from COVID-19. The samples were drawn from the first 160 participants of the ongoing ImmuneRACE study and from 950 to 1,500 subjects provided by 6 global collaborators. Where available, HLA class I and class II types were obtained from metadata supplied by the sample provider rather than from assay-based typing. The material from the prospective study consisted of cDNA or gDNA derived from T cells, B-cell-depleted T cells, or PBMCs. The study at large found these results: Clinical and demographic metadata were provided uncurated, with the amount varying by source and participant.

TCRbeta CDR3 regions were amplified from genomic DNA by means of the immunoSEQ Assay, a bias-controlled multiplex PCR. Regarding the original processing steps: Nucleated cell counts per sample were estimated from amplification of reference gene primers within the assay. Sequence reads were collapsed and filtered to measure the absolute abundance of every unique TCRbeta CDR3 rearrangement. For each sample, productive Simpson clonality was calculated by taking the square root of Simpson's diversity index across productive rearrangements. TCRdb re-hosts the immuneACCESS table, in-frame sequences only. Its copies lack some clones; in the studies checked, an unresolved V gene accounts for under half of them, and the cause for the rest is not known. V and J calls and clone size come straight from that table; D and trimming were deduced from the DNA. Within this sample are about 400,000 clones, with around 87% of them counted one time only. Together, the top ten hold around 0.95% of the sample.

In the prospective study, participants were roughly 18 to 95 years old, resided in about 25 geographic areas of the United States, and were enrolled through a virtual design. To assign participants to cohorts, the prospective study relied on clinical history that participants themselves reported in a screening survey and a study questionnaire. In the prospective study, whole blood, serum and a nasopharyngeal or oropharyngeal swab were collected from each participant by mobile phlebotomists. Additional blood draws and questionnaires over an approximately 2-month period could optionally be provided by prospective study participants. Before DNA extraction, prospective study blood samples were shipped either frozen or at room temperature. Cut back by 4 bases and 4 bases, the V and J ends lie 12 bases apart. CDR1 and CDR2 were assigned from the germline V gene as SNHLY and FYNNEI. The CDR3 has 14 amino acids, counting the end cysteine and phenylalanine. This entry keeps only the CDR3 DNA: 42 bases, framed from base 1.

The V gene is TRBV2 and the J gene is TRBJ2-3; the D segment could be TRBD2, given 6 matching bases. Sequencing was carried out using PBMCs or T cells enriched from blood (not recorded which). The receptor was isolated from a woman aged 30 to 39 with acute COVID-19. The CDR3: CASSGRVHSDTQYF. The DNA sequence follows: TGTGCCAGCAGTGGGAGGGTTCATTCAGATACGCAGTATTTT.